The 11 T cell receptor beta chains in this list originate from one sample, sequenced in a study of blood T cell repertoires in COVID-19. Sequenced by immunoSEQ multiplex PCR; TCRdb stores in-frame clones only, minus some. Of over 90,000 clones in the sample, about 84% were seen once. Sequencing was done on a sample of peripheral blood. The origin of the receptors is a man older than 75 with active or convalescent COVID-19.

This clone was seen a few times. The chain carries TRBV5-1 and TRBJ1-1, with a tentative D call TRBD1 (6 bases). Germline CDR1 is SGHRS and CDR2 is YFSETQ. Trimming shortened V by 4 bases and J by 11 bases, and 18 bases separated the two germline ends. There are 13 residues in the CDR3. CDR3 protein: CASSLNPQGSAFF. The CDR3 DNA reads as TGCGCCAGCAGCCTTAACCCTCAGGGGTCCGCTTTCTTT.

This chain joins TRBV6-2 or TRBV6-3 and TRBJ2-7; the D gene is possibly TRBD2 (7 bases). The V end lost 6 bases, the J end lost 5 bases, and 17 bases lay between the germline ends. CDR1 and CDR2 from the germline V gene are MNHEY and SVGEGT. This CDR3 spans 14 amino acids. The CDR3 DNA reads TGTGCCAGCAGCGACCGGGGGGCCAGGGACGAGCAGTACTTC. It encodes CASSDRGARDEQYF.

The rearrangement links TRBV15 to TRBJ2-5, with TRBD1 matching 8 bases. With V trimmed by 7 bases and J by 1 base, 8 bases remained unmatched. CDR1 LNHNV and CDR2 YYDKDF come from the germline V gene (reference sequence). The CDR3 totals 15 residues. The CDR3 nucleotides are TGTGCCACCACCCAGGGTGGACAGGGCCAAGAGACCCAGTACTTC. Its protein is CATTQGGQGQETQYF.

V is TRBV24-1 and J is TRBJ1-2; D perhaps matches TRBD1 (5 bases). CDR3 length: 14 amino acids. Trimming shortened V by 3 bases and J by 5 bases, and 12 bases separated the two germline ends. Germline values: CDR1 KGHDR, CDR2 SFDVKD. The CDR3 DNA reads as TGTGCCACCAGTGATCGGGGGACTGATTATGGCTACACCTTC. Protein sequence: CATSDRGTDYGYTF.

This chain uses TRBV28 with TRBJ1-2, with 8 bases fitting TRBD1. The CDR3 length is 16 residues. Looked up from germline, CDR1 is MDHEN and CDR2 is SYDVKM. With 5 bases clipped from V and 7 bases from J, the junction kept 15 bases outside the gene matches. In DNA form, the CDR3 reads TGTGCCAGCAGTAACTCGGCGGCAGGGGGCAGATTTGGCTACACCTTC. It specifies CASSNSAAGGRFGYTF.

A remark on this clone: One junction end disagrees with the germline gene, perhaps due to a read error. The chain uses TRBV6-1 and TRBJ1-2; weak D call: TRBD1 (5 bases). This CDR3 region has 14 residues. Germline loops: CDR1 MNHNS, CDR2 SASEGT. The CDR3: CASSEVDWGSETNF. CDR3 DNA sequence: TGTGCCAGCAGTGAAGTAGATTGGGGCAGCGAAACCAACTTC.

Only one count was recorded for this clone. The chain recombines TRBV10-3 with TRBJ2-3, with TRBD2 identical over 10 bases. The CDR3 spans 15 residues. The V gene's germline CDR1 is ENHRY and CDR2 SYGVKD. The trim removed 5 bases at V and 2 bases at J, leaving 4 bases unmatched. In nucleotides, the CDR3 is TGTGCCATCAGTAGAGCGGGGGGGTCCACAGATACGCAGTATTTT. Its protein is CAISRAGGSTDTQYF.

The chain recombines TRBV6-6 with TRBJ1-5; D perhaps matches TRBD1 (6 bases). This CDR3 region has 14 residues. The germline V and J ends were trimmed by 3 bases and 5 bases, with 11 bases remaining between them. Germline CDR1 MNHNY, CDR2 SVGAGI (reference sequence). The CDR3 sequence is CASSYGQFDQPQHF. In DNA, the CDR3 is TGTGCCAGCAGTTATGGACAGTTCGATCAGCCCCAGCATTTT.

To note about this clone: The sample carries other DNA sequences with the same CDR3. The V and J genes are TRBV5-5 and TRBJ2-2; D gene unclear. CDR1 is SGHKS and CDR2 is YYEKEE in the germline V gene (reference sequence). The CDR3 is made up of 14 amino acids. Trimming pared 5 bases from V and 4 bases from J, leaving 12 bases between. The CDR3 protein is CASSQITVTGELFF. CDR3 sequence (DNA): TGTGCCAGCAGTCAAATTACAGTCACCGGGGAGCTGTTTTTT.

This chain connects TRBV18 to TRBJ1-1, with TRBD1 as a possible D gene (6 bases). Trimming took 6 bases from V and 1 from J, leaving 15 bases between them. This CDR3 is 15 amino acids long. The germline gives CDR1 KGHSH, CDR2 LQKENI. CDR3 in amino acids: CASSPSYRENTEAFF. The CDR3, as DNA: TGTGCCAGCTCCCCATCTTACAGGGAGAACACTGAAGCTTTCTTT.

This rearrangement joins TRBV30 to TRBJ1-1; D is undetermined. The CDR3 is 13 amino acids. With 0 bases removed from V and 0 bases from J, the gap between germline ends came to 5 bases. CDR1 and CDR2 from the germline V gene are GTSNPN and SVGIG (reference sequence). CDR3 nucleotide sequence: TGTGCCTGGAGTGTAAATATGAACACTGAAGCTTTCTTT. This sequence encodes CAWSVNMNTEAFF.